This TCR beta chain was captured by sequencing in a study of radiation and T cells in renal cell carcinoma (dated by TCRdb to 2019 to 2021). For the wider study: In total, 53 samples underwent TCR beta sequencing: approximately 26 tumors plus 27 peripheral blood samples. Across all 55 or so samples, under 5 million unique CDR3 nucleotide sequences, encoding 2.5 million to 3 million unique CDR3 amino acid sequences, were identified.

CDR1 and CDR2 were assigned from the germline V gene as SGHDT and YYEEEE. Relative to germline, V is 4 bases shorter and J is 4 bases shorter, with 9 bases between their ends. Its CDR3 holds 13 amino acids, cysteine through phenylalanine. Only CDR3 DNA remains: 39 bases, in frame from the first base. Following the manufacturer's recommendations, the immunoSEQ kit was used to generate TCR beta libraries from genomic DNA. Library preparation used a first multiplex PCR with proprietary primers, then a second PCR adding unique barcodes, with bead cleanups after each round. A positive control reaction and a negative control reaction, both provided in the kit, were run with every batch of samples. The final libraries were assessed on an Agilent 4200 TapeStation D1000 ScreenTape, pooled by volume, and quantified by qPCR. Sequencing was performed on an Illumina NextSeq500 using a MidOutput 150-cycle cartridge, with 156 Read1 cycles, 15 Index1 cycles, and the kit custom primers. The pooled library was loaded at approximately 0.96 pM, and 20% PhiX control was spiked in. The paper's processing steps were these. The vendor-processed data were analyzed in R, and a clonotype was defined as all T cells that share the same CDR3 nucleotide sequence. In the clone abundance analyses, frequencies in each sample were normalized to that sample's 10,000 most abundant clones. Public T cell clones, which averaged fewer than five per sample, were removed prior to analysis. ImmunoMap was used for dominant motif analysis with the PAM10 matrix, a gap penalty of 30, and a homology threshold of 0.3, and any motif reaching a cumulative frequency of at least 0.01 was considered dominant. The table was pulled from immuneACCESS by TCRdb, which kept in-frame rearrangements only. Such tables lose some clones; where checked, under half of the loss comes from unresolved V genes, and the rest has no known cause. That table furnishes V, J and clone size, whereas the DNA furnished D and trimming. Present in this sample are roughly 10,000 clones, 50% to 65% of which were seen just once. Together, the top ten hold more than 9.5% of the sample.

Findings and caveats that apply to the study as a whole: Compared with control tumors, irradiated tumors had a greater number of dominant CDR3 motifs, and those motifs took up a bigger portion of the repertoire. Compared with controls, irradiated tumors had higher TCR clonality, as the top 100 clonotypes made up an average of roughly 54% of the repertoire, versus around 45% in nephrectomy-only tumors. With a single-armed trial design, the study had no way to address how radiation dose or scheduling affects the TCR repertoire. Only small tumor regions of 0.75 to 1 g were available, so intratumoral heterogeneity was not captured.

This specimen's time point label, interpreted: tumor resected at nephrectomy. Per the publication, the treatment or condition label means: treatment-naive control, cytoreductive nephrectomy. Control tumors came from treatment-naive renal cell carcinoma patients who underwent cytoreductive nephrectomy without prior radiation. Renal cell carcinoma with clear cell pathology was present in all patients. Control tumors used for TCR sequencing were obtained from several females and approximately 12 males (median age 57 years, range roughly 35 to 85) and were resected from about 2010 to 2015. Tumors were mechanically dissociated, digested with collagenase/hyaluronidase at 37 °C, processed in gentleMACS C tubes, and stored in liquid nitrogen. Genomic DNA for TCR sequencing was prepared using the QIAamp DNA Blood Mini Kit (Qiagen). The analyses included just those samples that passed every quality control check.

This clone was observed a handful of times. There is no known antigen for this receptor. No quality values exist for individual bases; no much larger clone is one base distant. This TCR derives from a man between 40 and 49 years old with renal cell carcinoma. Recombination joined TRBV5-6 with TRBJ1-5; the D segment cannot be called with confidence. The sample consisted of tumor tissue, taken from a patient whose treatment was nephrectomy without radiotherapy. CDR3 region: CASSRTANQPQHF. The nucleotides read TGTGCCAGCAGCCGGACGGCGAATCAGCCCCAGCATTTT.